This is a list of T cell receptor beta chains from one sample in a study of OX40 agonist ivuxolimab in advanced cancers. Assay used: immunoSEQ multiplex PCR; TCRdb lists only in-frame clones, some missing. The sample yields some 82,000 clones, 88% seen once. The material sequenced was CD4+ or CD8+ T cells sorted from blood, taken in a trial of the OX40 agonist ivuxolimab. Receptors were obtained from an adult with an advanced solid tumor such as melanoma, head and neck, liver or kidney cancer. The CDR3 runs from the conserved cysteine through the conserved F or W. A D gene is named only where the DNA matches it firmly. Size tells how often a clone was seen (once, few, many) or the class of an expanded clone, and some rows leave it out.

>TRBJ2-3|TRBD1|-|TRBV28
CARRPGQGVVDTQYF
TGTGCCAGAAGACCGGGACAGGGGGTTGTAGATACGCAGTATTTT
>TRBJ2-1|TRBD2|-|TRBV7-3
CASSSLSGSGSLYNEQFF
TGTGCCAGCAGCTCCCTGTCGGGTAGCGGGAGCTTATACAATGAGCAGTTCTTC
>TRBJ2-5|-|once|TRBV6-6
CASSYLRETQYF
TGTGCCAGCAGTTACTTACGGGAGACCCAGTACTTC
>TRBJ1-3|TRBD1|-|TRBV6-1
CASSEMTGSNTIYF
TGTGCCAGCAGTGAAATGACAGGGTCGAACACCATATATTTT
>TRBJ2-5|-|-|TRBV7-9
CASSLGDPKTQYF
TGTGCCAGCAGCTTAGGCGACCCAAAGACCCAGTACTTC
>TRBJ2-1|-|once|TRBV13
CASSLMYGRNYNEQFF
TGTGCCAGCAGCTTAATGTACGGGAGAAACTACAATGAGCAGTTCTTC
>TRBJ2-1|-|-|TRBV2
CASSAGGINNEQFF
TGTGCCAGCAGTGCTGGCGGGATAAACAATGAGCAGTTCTTC
>TRBJ2-5|TRBD1|-|TRBV6-4
CASRDRQETQYF
TGTGCCAGCAGGGACAGGCAAGAGACCCAGTACTTC
>TRBJ2-7|TRBD2|-|TRBV5-6
CASSSSGRAGEQYF
TGTGCCAGCAGCTCGAGCGGGAGGGCGGGGGAGCAGTACTTC
>TRBJ1-5|-|-|TRBV6-5
CASRPDRNQPQHF
TGTGCCAGCAGACCCGACCGCAATCAGCCCCAGCATTTT
>TRBJ2-7|TRBD2|-|TRBV19
CARGLAGGLSYEQYF
TGTGCCAGAGGACTAGCGGGGGGCCTCTCCTACGAGCAGTACTTC
>TRBJ2-4|-|-|TRBV9
CASSVGERANIQYF
TGTGCCAGCAGCGTTGGCGAACGGGCCAACATTCAGTACTTC
>TRBJ2-7|TRBD1|-|TRBV2
CASSRTGDEQYF
TGTGCCAGCAGTAGGACAGGGGACGAGCAGTACTTC
>TRBJ2-5|-|-|TRBV7-2
CASSPRGDVLGQETQYF
TGTGCCAGCAGCCCGAGGGGGGACGTTTTGGGCCAAGAGACCCAGTACTTC
>TRBJ2-7|TRBD2|once|TRBV7-3
CASRRLAGDRSYEQYF
TGTGCCAGCAGAAGACTAGCGGGAGATCGTTCGTACGAGCAGTACTTC
>TRBJ2-7|-|-|TRBV5-6
CASSSGIGGSTYEQYF
TGTGCCAGCAGCTCTGGGATCGGGGGCTCTACCTACGAGCAGTACTTC
>TRBJ2-5|TRBD2|-|TRBV7-3
CASSFRAGGQGETQYF
TGTGCCAGCAGCTTTCGAGCGGGAGGGCAAGGAGAGACCCAGTACTTC
>TRBJ1-1|-|once|TRBV27
CASSLYRDMGTEAFF
TGTGCCAGCAGTTTATACCGGGATATGGGGACTGAAGCTTTCTTT
>TRBJ1-6|TRBD1|-|TRBV20-1
CSARVMGQVHF
TGCAGTGCTAGAGTGATGGGACAGGTCCACTTT
>TRBJ2-3|-|-|TRBV9
CASSVDETDTQYF
TGTGCCAGCAGCGTAGACGAGACAGATACGCAGTATTTT
>TRBJ2-6|TRBD1|-|TRBV7-3
CASSSRQGAPGANVLTF
TGTGCCAGCAGCTCCAGACAGGGGGCTCCTGGGGCCAACGTCCTGACTTTC
>TRBJ2-7|-|-|TRBV4-3
CASSLDSSGPYEQYF
TGCGCCAGCAGCCTTGACTCAAGCGGCCCTTACGAGCAGTACTTC
>TRBJ1-2|-|-|TRBV7-2
CASSLIEGVGYTF
TGTGCCAGCAGCTTAATCGAGGGGGTGGGCTACACCTTC
>TRBJ2-2|-|-|TRBV11-1
CASSPIGPNTGELFF
TGTGCCAGCAGCCCCATAGGGCCGAACACCGGGGAGCTGTTTTTT
>TRBJ2-7|TRBD2|-|TRBV6-6
CASRTSGRTPEQYF
TGTGCCAGCAGGACTAGCGGGAGAACCCCCGAGCAGTACTTC
>TRBJ2-7|TRBD2|-|TRBV6-1
CASSKLAGGSYEQYF
TGTGCCAGCAGTAAACTAGCGGGGGGCTCCTACGAGCAGTACTTC
>TRBJ2-7|-|-|TRBV28
CASGGYEQYF
TGTGCCAGCGGGGGCTACGAGCAGTACTTC
>TRBJ2-1|-|-|TRBV5-1
CASSLRAEYNEQFF
TGCGCCAGCAGCTTGAGAGCGGAGTACAATGAGCAGTTCTTC
>TRBJ2-7|-|-|TRBV25-1
CASTGTLRPYEQYF
TGTGCCAGCACCGGGACACTCCGACCCTACGAGCAGTACTTC
>TRBJ2-3|TRBD1|-|TRBV5-4
CASSLAGGDSTQYF
TGTGCCAGCAGCTTGGCCGGTGGGGACAGTACGCAGTATTTT
>TRBJ2-3|-|-|TRBV11-2
CASSLQRVTDTQYF
TGTGCCAGCAGCTTACAACGGGTCACAGATACGCAGTATTTT
>TRBJ2-1|TRBD2|-|TRBV29-1
CSARTSGNNNEQFF
TGCAGCGCGAGGACTAGCGGGAACAACAATGAGCAGTTCTTC
>TRBJ2-2|-|-|TRBV28
CASSDEATGELFF
TGTGCCAGCAGCGATGAAGCCACCGGGGAGCTGTTTTTT
>TRBJ1-4|-|-|TRBV28
CASSPRGRGRKKLFF
TGTGCCAGCAGTCCCCGGGGCAGGGGAAGGAAAAAACTGTTTTTT
>TRBJ2-7|-|-|TRBV30
CAWSDPRRGPSYEQYF
TGTGCCTGGAGCGATCCTCGACGGGGGCCCTCCTACGAGCAGTACTTC
>TRBJ2-1|-|-|TRBV21-1
CASSKGGASGDNEQFF
TGTGCCAGCAGCAAAGGGGGGGCTAGCGGGGACAATGAGCAGTTCTTC
>TRBJ1-1|-|-|TRBV7-3
CASSLIENTEAFF
TGTGCCAGCAGCTTAATAGAGAACACTGAAGCTTTCTTT
>TRBJ2-5|TRBD2|-|TRBV18
CASSPSRGRAGETQYF
TGTGCCAGCTCACCATCCCGCGGGAGGGCGGGGGAGACCCAGTACTTC
>TRBJ2-1|TRBD1|-|TRBV19
CASSIQGAVNNEQFF
TGTGCCAGTAGTATACAGGGGGCGGTCAACAATGAGCAGTTCTTC
>TRBJ2-3|TRBD1|once|TRBV7-3
CASSLLGTGVSDTQYF
TGTGCCAGCAGCTTACTTGGGACAGGGGTGTCAGATACGCAGTATTTT
>TRBJ2-1|-|-|TRBV25-1
CASSLTGAYNEQFF
TGTGCCAGCAGTCTGACGGGGGCCTACAATGAGCAGTTCTTC
>TRBJ2-6|-|-|TRBV19
CASSIGWMAGANVLTF
TGTGCCAGTAGTATAGGCTGGATGGCCGGGGCCAACGTCCTGACTTTC
>TRBJ1-5|-|-|TRBV19
CASSINRVPQPQHF
TGTGCCAGTAGTATAAACAGGGTGCCTCAGCCCCAGCATTTT
>TRBJ2-7|-|-|TRBV7-2
CASSLENPTYEQYF
TGTGCCAGCAGCTTAGAGAACCCTACCTACGAGCAGTACTTC
>TRBJ1-1|-|-|TRBV29-1
CSAPKGSVNTEAFF
TGCAGCGCACCTAAAGGGAGTGTAAACACTGAAGCTTTCTTT
>TRBJ2-5|-|-|TRBV7-2
CASSLGRGLETQYF
TGTGCCAGCAGCTTAGGTCGGGGCCTGGAGACCCAGTACTTC
>TRBJ2-1|TRBD2|-|TRBV7-2
CASSLELSTGGLEQFF
TGTGCCAGCAGCTTAGAACTCTCTACGGGAGGTTTGGAGCAGTTCTTC
>TRBJ1-1|-|-|TRBV18
CASSPYADRFQRNPREAFF
TGTGCCAGCTCACCATACGCTGACAGGTTCCAGCGAAACCCCAGGGAAGCTTTCTTT
>TRBJ1-1|TRBD1|once|TRBV25-1
CASSEGGDSRDAFF
TGTGCCAGCAGTGAAGGAGGGGACAGTCGGGACGCTTTCTTT
>TRBJ2-3|-|-|TRBV4-3
CASSQVAQGTTQYF
TGCGCCAGCAGCCAAGTGGCCCAGGGGACTACGCAGTATTTT
>TRBJ2-4|-|-|TRBV7-2
CASSPGRAKNIQYF
TGTGCCAGCAGCCCAGGGAGAGCCAAAAACATTCAGTACTTC
>TRBJ1-2|TRBD1|-|TRBV12-5
CASGYGQGGSYGYTF
TGTGCTAGTGGTTACGGACAGGGAGGGAGCTATGGCTACACCTTC
>TRBJ2-1|-|-|TRBV7-3
CASSLIRGNEQFF
TGTGCCAGCAGCTTAATCAGAGGGAATGAGCAGTTCTTC
>TRBJ2-3|-|-|TRBV7-2
CASSSPTRSTDTQYF
TGTGCCAGCAGCTCCCCGACACGGAGCACAGATACGCAGTATTTT
>TRBJ2-5|-|once|TRBV19
CASSRRQFQETQYF
TGTGCCAGTAGTAGACGACAGTTTCAAGAGACCCAGTACTTC
>TRBJ2-1|-|-|TRBV5-1
CASSWSGGGGNEQFF
TGCGCCAGCTCCTGGAGTGGCGGAGGGGGCAATGAGCAGTTCTTC
>TRBJ1-5|-|-|TRBV5-8
CASSLGGYSPQHF
TGTGCCAGCAGCTTGGGAGGCTACTCGCCCCAGCATTTT